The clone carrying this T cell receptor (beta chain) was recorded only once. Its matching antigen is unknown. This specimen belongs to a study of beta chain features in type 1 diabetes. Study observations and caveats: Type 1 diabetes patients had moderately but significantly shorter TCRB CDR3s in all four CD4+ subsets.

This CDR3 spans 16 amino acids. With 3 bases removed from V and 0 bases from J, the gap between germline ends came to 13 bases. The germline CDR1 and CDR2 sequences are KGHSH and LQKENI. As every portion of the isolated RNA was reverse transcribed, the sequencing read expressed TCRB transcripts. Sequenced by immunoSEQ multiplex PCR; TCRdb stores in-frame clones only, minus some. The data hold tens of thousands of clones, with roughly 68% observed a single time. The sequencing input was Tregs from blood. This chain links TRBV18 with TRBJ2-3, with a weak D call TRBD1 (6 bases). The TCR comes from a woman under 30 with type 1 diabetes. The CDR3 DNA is TGTGCCAGCTCACCTGTTGGGACACCTAGCACAGATACGCAGTATTTT. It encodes CASSPVGTPSTDTQYF.